The clone carrying this T cell receptor beta chain was counted a few times. Its antigen is unidentified. The sample comes from a study of T cell repertoires in cytomegalovirus infection. Whole-study context: CMV epitopes, recently identified HLA-C-restricted and well-studied HLA-B-restricted, were used. Points from the study as a whole: There were HLA-C-restricted CMV-specific TCR beta clonotypes dominating the ex vivo response.

With 2 bases removed from V and 1 base from J, the gap between germline ends came to 12 bases. Germline-derived CDR1 and CDR2 are MGHRA and YSYEKL. There are 16 residues in the CDR3. A single record per CDR3 protein comes from TCRdb applying MiXCR to the reads. The profile shows over 250,000 distinct CDR3 sequences, around 20% of them singletons. The genes are TRBV4-1 and TRBJ1-5, with D possibly matching TRBD1 (6 bases). The clonotype was recovered from a human donor in good health (CMV status not recorded). Some clones in this sample may be carry-over from other donors' samples. The material was cultured PBMCs, obtained from culture after CMV antigen stimulation. The CDR3 DNA follows: TGCGCCAGCAGCCAAACACAGGGTGGGAGCAATCAGCCCCAGCATTTT. Protein: CASSQTQGGSNQPQHF.